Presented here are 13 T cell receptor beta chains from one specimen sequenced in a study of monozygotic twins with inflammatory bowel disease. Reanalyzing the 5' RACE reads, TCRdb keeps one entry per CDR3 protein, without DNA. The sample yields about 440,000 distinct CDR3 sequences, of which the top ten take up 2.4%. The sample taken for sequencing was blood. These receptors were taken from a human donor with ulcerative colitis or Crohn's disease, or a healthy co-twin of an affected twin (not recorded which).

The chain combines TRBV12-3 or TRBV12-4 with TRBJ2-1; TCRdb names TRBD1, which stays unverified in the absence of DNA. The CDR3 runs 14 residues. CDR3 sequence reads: CASSLHGGGNEQFF.

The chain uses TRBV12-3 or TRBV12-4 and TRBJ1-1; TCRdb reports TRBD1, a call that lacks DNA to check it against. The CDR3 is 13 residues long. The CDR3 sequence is CASRGQGATEAFF.

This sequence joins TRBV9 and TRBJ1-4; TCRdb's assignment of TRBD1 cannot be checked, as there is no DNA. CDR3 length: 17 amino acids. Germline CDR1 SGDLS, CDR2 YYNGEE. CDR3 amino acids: CASSPGTGAFWNEKLFF.

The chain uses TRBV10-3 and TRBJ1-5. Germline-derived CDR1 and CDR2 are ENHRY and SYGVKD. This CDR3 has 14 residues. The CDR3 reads CAISETVSNQPQHF.

The CDR3 loop is CASSPRRRSTEQFF. V usage is TRBV23-1 and J usage is TRBJ2-1; the TRBD2 assignment by TCRdb is unverifiable without DNA. TRBV23-1 is assigned to the ORF class and has an uncertain function. The CDR3 is made up of 14 amino acids.

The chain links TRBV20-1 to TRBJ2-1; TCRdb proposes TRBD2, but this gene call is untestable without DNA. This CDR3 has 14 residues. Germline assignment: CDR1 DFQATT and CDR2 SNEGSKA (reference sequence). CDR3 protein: CSGISGTLNNEQFF.

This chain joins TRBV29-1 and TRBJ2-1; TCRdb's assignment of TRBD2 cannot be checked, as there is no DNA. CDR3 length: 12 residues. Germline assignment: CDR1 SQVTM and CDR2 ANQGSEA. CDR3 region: CSASLSYNEQFF.

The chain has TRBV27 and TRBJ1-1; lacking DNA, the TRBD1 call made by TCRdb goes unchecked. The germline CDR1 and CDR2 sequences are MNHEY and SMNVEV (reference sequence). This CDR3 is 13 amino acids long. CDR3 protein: CASSLGTGIEAFF.

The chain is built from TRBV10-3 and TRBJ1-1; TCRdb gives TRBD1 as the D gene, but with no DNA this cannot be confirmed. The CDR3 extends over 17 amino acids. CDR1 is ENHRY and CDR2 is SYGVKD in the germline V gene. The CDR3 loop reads CAISELPGQGSTTEAFF.

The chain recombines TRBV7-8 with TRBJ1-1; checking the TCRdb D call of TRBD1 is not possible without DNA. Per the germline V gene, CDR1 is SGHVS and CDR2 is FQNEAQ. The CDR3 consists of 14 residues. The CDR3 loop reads CASSSTVGNTEAFF.

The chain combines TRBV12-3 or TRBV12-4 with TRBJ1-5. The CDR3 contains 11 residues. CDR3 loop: CASSFYGTQHF.

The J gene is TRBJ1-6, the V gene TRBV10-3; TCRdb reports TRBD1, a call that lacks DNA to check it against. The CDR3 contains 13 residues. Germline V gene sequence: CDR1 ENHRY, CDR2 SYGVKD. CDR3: CAISPAAGTAGHF.

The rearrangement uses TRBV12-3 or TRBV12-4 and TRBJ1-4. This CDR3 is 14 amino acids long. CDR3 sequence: CASRDTGPNEKLFF.